Sequencing of this T cell receptor (beta chain) was carried out in a study of blood T cells in healthy people across ages (dated by TCRdb to between 2015 and 2017). With regard to the full study: In model experiments, template switching captured roughly one uniquely barcoded TCR beta cDNA molecule for every two T cells. Age-related changes in TCR beta repertoire diversity were measured in the study by deep sequencing normalized with unique cDNA molecular identifiers. Donors were grouped into four age groups: young (average roughly 15 years), middle-aged (39), aged (around 56) and long-lived (about 82). For two donors (one aged 18 to 30 and one aged 80 or older), the study analyzed two additional independent replicas of 1 million unique cDNA reads from the same blood draw.

This clonotype was picked up a small number of times. What this receptor recognizes is not known. Qualities for individual bases were not recorded, and no much larger clone is one base off. The donors were some 39 Caucasian individuals from Russia, aged 6 to 90 years, who were systemically healthy. About 10 milliliters of peripheral blood were drawn from each donor into EDTA-treated Vacutainer tubes. PBMCs were isolated by Ficoll-Paque density-gradient centrifugation, with at least 7 million obtained per sample. Total RNA was extracted from PBMCs with Trizol reagent, with at least 5 micrograms obtained per sample. For every donor, an aliquot of PBMCs went through flow cytometry to measure the percentages of naive CD45RAhigh/CD27high T cells. The paper as a whole reports these results and caveats: As age increased, observed TCR beta diversity per million T cells dropped in a roughly linear way, and a significant reduction was already evident by age roughly 40. Estimates of total diversity based on one million sequenced T cells were considered lower bounds and underestimates. Because profiling used bulk unsorted PBMCs, naive and antigen-experienced compartments could not be compared conclusively. The CMV infection status of donors was not known, potentially confounding age-related changes in expanded clonotypes. Compared with the aged group, the long-lived group had more naive CD4+ T cells, fewer expanded clones and increased TCR diversity, suggesting age selection. There was a strong correlation between observed TCR beta diversity and the percentage of naive T cells measured by flow cytometry.

Receptor amplification or capture employed 5' RACE. The listed sequencing device is Illumina HiSeq 2500. A second PCR of roughly 7 to 11 cycles was performed with a sample-barcoded 5' primer and a J-beta primer mix. Each TCR beta cDNA molecule received a unique molecular identifier from a template-switch 5' adaptor carrying 12 random nucleotides. Each sample yielded at least 3 million CDR3-containing paired-end reads. First-strand cDNA synthesis was performed from all RNA using the Mint cDNA synthesis kit, with priming by a TRBC-specific oligonucleotide. Following uracil-DNA glycosylase treatment, all cDNA underwent a first 18-cycle PCR with the universal primers M1SS and BC2_uni_R. Processing in the source paper ran as follows. For normalization, 1 million high-quality reads, each with a distinct molecular identifier, were randomly selected from each sample. Instead of being binned into consensus sequences, reads that shared molecular identifiers were thrown out. MiTCR, with a Q25 quality threshold and the strictest error-elimination algorithm, was used for CDR3 identification, clonotype clustering and error correction. A nonparametric unseen species model using Euler transformation provided a lower-bound estimate of total TCR beta diversity. The public reads were reprocessed in TCRdb via fastp at Q25 and MiXCR, keeping in-frame beta chains. Identical CDR3 proteins give one entry, which carries the most common genes and DNA. These V and J calls originate from TCRdb's pipeline instead of the authors' own analysis. This sample holds around 990,000 distinct CDR3 sequences; approximately 26% were observed only once. 0.65% to 0.95% of the sample belongs to the ten largest clones.

CDR1 and CDR2 were assigned from the germline V gene as MGHRA and YSYEKL. Here V drops 4 bases and J drops 2 bases, and the junction holds 10 bases not matched to any gene. The CDR3 numbers 16 residues from cysteine through phenylalanine. Only the CDR3 DNA stays, 48 bases, in frame from base 1. These data also formed part of another study, on T cells of mothers and their children. According to the second study: Donors were nine systemically healthy Caucasian individuals: three mothers and their six children. cDNA synthesis used all of the extracted RNA, with around 1.4 ug of RNA in each 15 ul reaction. In the second PCR, the M1S primer added sample barcodes and 2-4 random nucleotides. More than 8.5 million TCR beta CDR3 reads were obtained from each mother, and roughly 3.1 million reads were obtained from each child. TCR recombination output is similarly shaped by thymic selection in related and unrelated pairs, with a minor effect exerted by inherited differences. Normalized repertoire overlap was always slightly but never significantly higher in related than unrelated mother-child pairs. No persistent microchimeric T cell clones were detected, at a sensitivity of roughly 100 clones per million clonotypes. To look for features that set related mother-child pairs apart from unrelated individuals, the researchers ran deep NGS to compare the TCR beta repertoires of mothers and children. The mean age was around 40 +/- 4 years for the mothers and approximately 11 +/- 4 years for the children. After adapter ligation with NEBNext reagents, the libraries were sequenced on Illumina HiSeq 2000 with 100+100 nt paired-end reads. To prevent cross-contamination, the mother and child libraries were prepared one month apart and sequenced in separate runs. For each donor, somewhere between roughly 450,000 and 2,200,000 distinct TCR beta clonotypes were identified. Naive TCR beta clonotypes were estimated from low-frequency clonotypes matched to each donor's FACS-determined naive share, without sorting.

The rearrangement combines TRBV4-1 with TRBJ2-5, with 7 bases matching TRBD2. The clonotype was recovered from a girl aged 2-10 years in good health. The sample taken for sequencing was blood. The DNA sequence is TGCGCCAGCAGCCTGGGAGGGAGTCAGCGTCAAGAGACCCAGTACTTC. Its protein is CASSLGGSQRQETQYF.